A single sample is the source of the 25 T cell receptor beta chains below, sequenced in a study of blood T cell repertoires in COVID-19. Sequencing used immunoSEQ multiplex PCR; TCRdb keeps in-frame clones, though not all of them. This table has around 290,000 clones, 90% appearing once. The source material was PBMCs or T cells enriched from blood (not recorded which). The receptors shown here come from a woman aged 25 to 39 who had recovered from COVID-19.

The rearrangement joins TRBV6-6 to TRBJ2-1, with TRBD2 as a possible D gene (6 bases). This CDR3 comprises 16 residues. Trimming removed 5 bases at V and 3 bases at J, with 17 bases between. Germline values: CDR1 MNHNY, CDR2 SVGAGI (reference sequence). The CDR3 nucleotides are TGTGCCAGCAGTCGAGGGACGGGAGAATACTACAATGAGCAGTTCTTC. This gives the protein CASSRGTGEYYNEQFF.

The chain combines TRBV7-8 with TRBJ2-2, with 11 bases aligning to TRBD1. The ends lost 3 bases at V and 4 bases at J; junction bases unmatched: 7. CDR1 and CDR2 from the germline V gene are SGHVS and FQNEAQ. This CDR3 contains 17 residues. CDR3 nucleotides: TGTGCCAGCAGCTTTCTCGGGGGGACAGGGGGCACCGGGGAGCTGTTTTTT. Translation: CASSFLGGTGGTGELFF.

This rearrangement joins TRBV18 to TRBJ1-2; 9 bases align to TRBD1. Germline loops: CDR1 KGHSH, CDR2 LQKENI. The CDR3 extends over 14 amino acids. V lost 1 base and J lost 8; bases outside the gene matches: 5. In nucleotides, the CDR3 is TGTGCCAGCTCACCACTAAGGGACAGGGAAGGCTACACCTTC. Its protein is CASSPLRDREGYTF.

The rearrangement joins TRBV29-1 to TRBJ1-1; D gene unclear. Per the germline V gene, CDR1 is SQVTM and CDR2 is ANQGSEA. V gave up 5 bases and J gave up 7 bases, with 11 bases separating them. The CDR3 extends over 11 amino acids. CDR3 protein: CSVSPRDEAFF. For the CDR3, the DNA is TGCAGCGTTAGCCCCCGGGATGAAGCTTTCTTT.

Written as DNA, the CDR3 is TGTGCCATCAGTGAGACAACAGGGGGTAGGGATACGCAGTATTTT. Its protein product is CAISETTGGRDTQYF. V gene TRBV10-3 combines with J gene TRBJ2-3; 8 bases line up with TRBD1. The CDR3 loop spans 15 amino acids. The trim removed 2 bases at V and 6 bases at J, leaving 7 bases unmatched. Germline V gives CDR1 ENHRY, CDR2 SYGVKD.

This clone appeared a few times. The chain links TRBV24-1 to TRBJ1-4; TRBD1 agrees at 8 bases. After removal of 3 bases from V and 4 bases from J, the junction contained 6 bases not matched to a gene. The CDR3 spans 16 residues. The germline V gene has CDR1 KGHDR and CDR2 SFDVKD. CDR3 amino acids: CATSDGSGTGNEKLFF. Written as DNA, the CDR3 is TGTGCCACCAGTGATGGTTCCGGGACAGGTAATGAAAAACTGTTTTTT.

The J gene is TRBJ1-2, the V gene TRBV5-5; tentatively, D is TRBD1 (5 bases). The CDR3 sequence is 14 residues long. Per the germline V gene, CDR1 is SGHKS and CDR2 is YYEKEE (reference sequence). Trimming removed 1 base from V and 2 bases from J, with 9 bases in between. The CDR3 nucleotides are TGTGCCAGCAGCTTGCCGGGGGAAAACTATGGCTACACCTTC. Protein product: CASSLPGENYGYTF.

The DNA of the CDR3 is TGTGCCAGCAGCGAGAGTCGACAAGCCTACGAGCAGTACTTC. Amino acids: CASSESRQAYEQYF. This chain uses TRBV7-2 with TRBJ2-7; D gene unclear. V lost 5 bases and J 2 bases, leaving 13 bases between the germline ends. Germline CDR1 and CDR2: SGHTA and FQGNSA. This CDR3 contains 14 residues.

V usage is TRBV10-3 and J usage is TRBJ2-5; the match to TRBD2 covers 7 bases. V trimming: 0 bases; J trimming: 4 bases; junction bases outside the gene matches: 5. The V gene's germline CDR1 is ENHRY and CDR2 SYGVKD. This CDR3 is 15 amino acids long. The DNA for the CDR3 is TGTGCCATCAGTGAGTCTCGTGGGGGGGGAGAGACCCAGTACTTC. Translated: CAISESRGGGETQYF.

This chain joins TRBV28 and TRBJ2-4; TRBD2 is a possible D gene (6 bases). Germline V gene lookup returns CDR1 MDHEN and CDR2 SYDVKM. CDR3 length equals 15 residues. V gave up 6 bases and J gave up 5 bases, with 17 bases separating them. The CDR3: CASSPDRRVENIQYF. The DNA for the CDR3 is TGTGCCAGCAGCCCGGATCGGAGGGTCGAAAACATTCAGTACTTC.

The rearrangement uses TRBV4-3 and TRBJ2-1; 7 bases are a match to TRBD1. The CDR3 loop spans 13 amino acids. Losses at the gene ends were 4 bases for V and 8 bases for J; bases not matched to a gene: 5. Germline CDR1 and CDR2: LGHNA and YSLEER. The CDR3 sequence: CASSPKTGDEQFF. The CDR3 bases are TGCGCCAGCAGCCCCAAAACAGGGGATGAGCAGTTCTTC.

The chain is built from TRBV7-2 and TRBJ1-3; 8 bases are a match to TRBD1. CDR3 size: 15 residues. The junction had 5 bases not matched to a gene; V was cut back by 3 bases and J by 4 bases. Looked up from germline, CDR1 is SGHTA and CDR2 is FQGNSA. The CDR3 nucleotides read TGTGCCAGCAGCTTCCAGGGGGCGACAGGAAACACCATATATTTT. Amino acid sequence: CASSFQGATGNTIYF.

This clone was counted a few times. The chain uses TRBV28 and TRBJ1-2; 7 positions agree with TRBD1. Germline V lookup: CDR1 MDHEN, CDR2 SYDVKM. Trimming cost V 2 bases and J 6 bases; bases outside gene matches: 3. The CDR3 totals 13 residues. The CDR3 spells CASSLNRGHGYTF. CDR3 nucleotide sequence: TGTGCCAGCAGTTTAAATAGGGGGCATGGCTACACCTTC.

The genes are TRBV6-2 or TRBV6-3 and TRBJ2-1, with 8 bases identical to TRBD1. Looked up from germline, CDR1 is MNHEY and CDR2 is SVGEGT. The CDR3 is 14 amino acids. The V segment lost 6 bases and the J segment 6 bases; nucleotides outside the gene matches: 7. The CDR3 spells CASSATGDRNEQFF. CDR3 nucleotide sequence: TGTGCCAGCAGCGCGACAGGGGATCGCAATGAGCAGTTCTTC.

The rearrangement uses TRBV27 and TRBJ1-5; D is perhaps TRBD1 (5 bases). This CDR3 has 16 amino acids. The germline gives CDR1 MNHEY, CDR2 SMNVEV (reference sequence). Trimming removed 9 bases from V and 1 base from J, with 19 bases in between. CDR3 coding DNA: TGTGCCAGTACGAAAACTTATCAGGGAAGCAATCAGCCCCAGCATTTT. It yields the protein CASTKTYQGSNQPQHF.

This sequence joins TRBV9 and TRBJ2-2; unclear D gene. The V gene's germline CDR1 is SGDLS and CDR2 YYNGEE. With 2 bases removed from V and 2 bases from J, the gap between germline ends came to 4 bases. CDR3 length: 13 residues. As DNA, the CDR3 is TGTGCCAGCAGCGTTAAAAACACCGGGGAGCTGTTTTTT. Residues: CASSVKNTGELFF.

V and J are TRBV9 and TRBJ2-1; 7 bases fit TRBD2. From germline, CDR1 is SGDLS and CDR2 YYNGEE. Losses at the gene ends were 2 bases for V and 6 bases for J; bases not matched to a gene: 8. CDR3 length: 15 amino acids. The CDR3 DNA reads as TGTGCCAGCAGCGTCGGCGGGAGTTTGCTCAATGAGCAGTTCTTC. Amino acid sequence: CASSVGGSLLNEQFF.

The chain employs TRBV6-5 and TRBJ2-1; D uncertain. Germline CDR1 reads MNHEY; CDR2 reads SVGAGI. CDR3 length: 12 amino acids. The V end lost 6 bases, the J end lost 5 bases, and 8 bases lay between the germline ends. CDR3: CASRGENNEQFF. The CDR3 DNA reads as TGTGCCAGCAGGGGCGAGAACAATGAGCAGTTCTTC.

The chain links TRBV10-3 to TRBJ1-2; no firm D call. Germline V lookup: CDR1 ENHRY, CDR2 SYGVKD. V was cut by 5 bases and J by 2 bases, with 6 bases left in between. The CDR3 is 12 residues long. DNA for the CDR3: TGTGCCATCAGTACAGAGAACTATGGCTACACCTTC. Protein: CAISTENYGYTF.

The V gene is TRBV5-4, the J gene TRBJ2-3, with 8 bases fitting TRBD2. Trimming removed 4 bases from V and 0 bases from J; junction bases left unmatched: 7. The CDR3 length is 16 residues. CDR1 and CDR2 from the germline V gene are SGHNT and YYREEE (reference sequence). The CDR3: CASSLPSGGSTDTQYF. Here the CDR3 DNA reads TGTGCCAGCAGCCTTCCAAGCGGGGGCAGCACAGATACGCAGTATTTT.

The rearrangement uses TRBV2 and TRBJ2-7, with D possibly TRBD2 on 5 matching bases. This CDR3 comprises 15 residues. V was shortened by 2 bases and J by 1 base, with 12 bases between the two germline ends. CDR1 SNHLY and CDR2 FYNNEI come from the germline V gene. For the CDR3, the DNA is TGTGCCAGCAGTGAATACCCGGGAACTTCCTACGAGCAGTACTTC. As protein: CASSEYPGTSYEQYF.

The CDR3 DNA reads TGTGCCAGCAGCTTAGCTAGGGGGCAGGGTGAGCAGTACTTC. It yields the protein CASSLARGQGEQYF. The chain employs TRBV7-2 and TRBJ2-7, with TRBD1 matching 7 bases. The CDR3 has 14 amino acids. V shed 0 bases, J shed 7 bases, and the junction held 6 bases outside the gene matches. Germline assignment: CDR1 SGHTA and CDR2 FQGNSA.

This chain's CDR3 is CSVNYIIGDTEAFF. DNA for the CDR3: TGCAGCGTTAATTATATAATCGGGGACACTGAAGCTTTCTTT. This chain joins TRBV29-1 and TRBJ1-1, with D unclear. Trimming removed 5 bases at V and 3 bases at J, with 16 bases between. Germline CDR1 is SQVTM and CDR2 is ANQGSEA. The CDR3 totals 14 residues.

A single count supports this clone. J is TRBJ2-7 and V is TRBV7-2, with TRBD1 identical over 9 bases. With 1 base clipped from V and 2 bases from J, the junction kept 0 bases outside the gene matches. The CDR3 has 14 residues. Per germline, CDR1 SGHTA and CDR2 FQGNSA. The CDR3 DNA sequence: TGTGCCAGCAGCTTAGGACAGGGGGCCTACGAGCAGTACTTC. Encoded protein: CASSLGQGAYEQYF.

The V call is TRBV29-1, the J call TRBJ1-1, with 11 nucleotides matching TRBD1. Germline lookup yields CDR1 SQVTM and CDR2 ANQGSEA. Losses at the gene ends were 6 bases for V and 6 bases for J; bases not matched to a gene: 3. CDR3 length: 12 amino acids. The CDR3 nucleotides are TGCAGCGTGAGGACAGGGGGCCCTGAAGCTTTCTTT. This encodes CSVRTGGPEAFF.